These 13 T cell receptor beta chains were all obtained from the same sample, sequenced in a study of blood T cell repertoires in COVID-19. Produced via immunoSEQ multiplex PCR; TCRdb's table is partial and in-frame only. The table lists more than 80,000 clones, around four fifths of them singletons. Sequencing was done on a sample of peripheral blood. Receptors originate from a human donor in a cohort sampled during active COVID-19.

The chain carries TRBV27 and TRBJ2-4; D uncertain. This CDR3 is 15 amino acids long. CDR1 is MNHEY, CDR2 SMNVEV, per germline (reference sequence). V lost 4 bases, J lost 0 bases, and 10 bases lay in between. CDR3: CASSSPEIAKNIQYF. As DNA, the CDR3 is TGTGCCAGCAGTTCCCCCGAGATAGCCAAAAACATTCAGTACTTC.

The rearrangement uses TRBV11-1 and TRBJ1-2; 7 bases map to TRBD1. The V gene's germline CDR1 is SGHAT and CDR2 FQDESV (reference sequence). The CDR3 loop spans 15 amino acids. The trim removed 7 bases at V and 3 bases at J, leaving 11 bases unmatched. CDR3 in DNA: TGTGCCAGCACCAGCTCCGGGACAGCGCACTATGGCTACACCTTC. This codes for CASTSSGTAHYGYTF.

For the CDR3, the DNA is TGTGCCACCAGCAGGGGGGCTGGGGCTGATCAGCCCCAGCATTTT. It translates to CATSRGAGADQPQHF. The chain uses TRBV15 and TRBJ1-5; D may be TRBD1 (6 bases). V lost 3 bases and J lost 5, with 14 bases in between. Germline lookup yields CDR1 LNHNV and CDR2 YYDKDF (reference sequence). CDR3 length equals 15 residues.

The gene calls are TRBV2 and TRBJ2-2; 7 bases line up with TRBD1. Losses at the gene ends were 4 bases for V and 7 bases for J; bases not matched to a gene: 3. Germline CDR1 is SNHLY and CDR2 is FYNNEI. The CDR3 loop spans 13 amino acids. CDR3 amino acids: CASSGQGVGELFF. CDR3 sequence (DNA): TGTGCCAGCAGTGGTCAGGGGGTCGGGGAGCTGTTTTTT.

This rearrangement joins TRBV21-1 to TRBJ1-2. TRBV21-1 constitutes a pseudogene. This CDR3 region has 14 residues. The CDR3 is CASSKVPLSYGYTF. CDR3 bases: TGTGCCAGCAGCAAAGTCCCCTTGAGCTATGGCTACACCTTC.

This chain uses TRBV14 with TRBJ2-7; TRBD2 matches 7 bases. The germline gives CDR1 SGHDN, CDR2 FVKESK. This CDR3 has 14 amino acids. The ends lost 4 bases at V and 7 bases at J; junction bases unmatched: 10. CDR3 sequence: CASSLSTDGREQYF. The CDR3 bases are TGTGCCAGCAGCCTGTCAACAGACGGGAGGGAGCAGTACTTC.

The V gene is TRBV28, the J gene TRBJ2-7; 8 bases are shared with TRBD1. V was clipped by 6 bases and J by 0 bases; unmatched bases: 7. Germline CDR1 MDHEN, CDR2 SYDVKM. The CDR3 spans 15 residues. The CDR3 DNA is TGTGCCAGCAGCCGGACAGGGTCGAGCTCCTACGAGCAGTACTTC. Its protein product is CASSRTGSSSYEQYF.

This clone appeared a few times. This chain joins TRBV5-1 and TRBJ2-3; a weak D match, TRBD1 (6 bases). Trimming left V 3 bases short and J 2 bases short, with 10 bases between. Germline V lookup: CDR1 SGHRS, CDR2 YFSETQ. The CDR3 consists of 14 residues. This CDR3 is CASSWRQVTDTQYF. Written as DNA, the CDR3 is TGCGCCAGCAGCTGGCGACAGGTCACAGATACGCAGTATTTT.

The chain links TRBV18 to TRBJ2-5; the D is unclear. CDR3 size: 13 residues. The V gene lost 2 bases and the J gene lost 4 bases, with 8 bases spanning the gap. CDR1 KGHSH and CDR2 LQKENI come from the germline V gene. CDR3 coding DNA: TGTGCCAGCTCACCAGGCCAGATAGAGACCCAGTACTTC. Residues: CASSPGQIETQYF.

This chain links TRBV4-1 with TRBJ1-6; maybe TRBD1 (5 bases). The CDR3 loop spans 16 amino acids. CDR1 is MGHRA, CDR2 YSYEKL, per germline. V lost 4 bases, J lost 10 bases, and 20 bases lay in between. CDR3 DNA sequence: TGCGCCAGCAGCCCCGGGGGGAGGACAAGGGCCTCACCCCTCCACTTT. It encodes CASSPGGRTRASPLHF.

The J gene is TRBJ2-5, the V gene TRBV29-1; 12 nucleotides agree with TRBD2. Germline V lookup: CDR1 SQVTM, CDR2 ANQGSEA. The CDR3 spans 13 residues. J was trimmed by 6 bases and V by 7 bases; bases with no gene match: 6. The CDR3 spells CSGRLAGAKTQYF. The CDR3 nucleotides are TGCAGCGGCCGACTAGCGGGGGCGAAGACCCAGTACTTC.

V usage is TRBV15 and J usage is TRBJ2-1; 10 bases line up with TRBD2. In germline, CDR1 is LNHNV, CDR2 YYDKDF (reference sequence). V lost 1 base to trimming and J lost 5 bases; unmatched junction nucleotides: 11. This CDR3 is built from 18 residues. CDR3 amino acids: CATSRALAGVSGNNEQFF. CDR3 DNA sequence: TGTGCCACCAGCAGAGCTCTAGCGGGAGTATCAGGTAACAATGAGCAGTTCTTC.

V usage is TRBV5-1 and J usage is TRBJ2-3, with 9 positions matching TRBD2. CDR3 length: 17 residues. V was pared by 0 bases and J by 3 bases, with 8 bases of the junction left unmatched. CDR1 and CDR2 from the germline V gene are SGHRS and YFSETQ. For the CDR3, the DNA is TGCGCCAGCAGCTTGGGCGGCGGGGGGGCCGGAACAGATACGCAGTATTTT. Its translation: CASSLGGGGAGTDTQYF.